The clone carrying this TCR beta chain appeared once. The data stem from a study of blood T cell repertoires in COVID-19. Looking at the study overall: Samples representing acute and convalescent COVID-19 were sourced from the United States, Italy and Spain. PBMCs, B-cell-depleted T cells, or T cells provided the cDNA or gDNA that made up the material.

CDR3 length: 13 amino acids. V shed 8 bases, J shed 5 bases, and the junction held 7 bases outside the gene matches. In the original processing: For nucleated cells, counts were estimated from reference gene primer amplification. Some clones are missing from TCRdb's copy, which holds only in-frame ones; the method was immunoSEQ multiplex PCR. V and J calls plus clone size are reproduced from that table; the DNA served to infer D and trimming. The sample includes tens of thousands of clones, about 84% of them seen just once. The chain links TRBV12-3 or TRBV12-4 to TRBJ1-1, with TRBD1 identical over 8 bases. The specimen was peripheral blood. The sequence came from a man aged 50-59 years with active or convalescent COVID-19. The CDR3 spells CASGKQGGTEAFF. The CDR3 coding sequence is TGTGCCAGCGGTAAACAGGGGGGGACTGAAGCTTTCTTT.